These 27 T cell receptor beta chains originate from one sample sequenced in a study of cytomegalovirus exposure and HLA in healthy donors. Amplification used 60 Vbeta primers and 13 Jbeta primers. Only in-frame clones appear in the TCRdb table, and some are missing; sequencing was by immunoSEQ multiplex PCR. The data show 120,000 or so clones, around 75% seen once. Material: PBMCs. Receptor source: a woman aged 40-49 years in good health and CMV-seropositive.

The genes are TRBV7-9 and TRBJ1-1; D call uncertain. Germline CDR1 SEHNR, CDR2 FQNEAQ (reference sequence). This CDR3 is built from 13 residues. Trimming took 6 bases from V and 5 from J, leaving 13 bases between them. Here the CDR3 reads CASRTTGETEAFF. DNA of the CDR3: TGTGCCAGCAGGACCACCGGAGAGACTGAAGCTTTCTTT.

The rearrangement uses TRBV5-1 and TRBJ2-1; TRBD2 is a possible D gene (6 bases). Trimming took 4 bases from V and 8 from J, leaving 10 bases between them. CDR3 length equals 12 residues. CDR1 and CDR2 (germline): SGHRS, YFSETQ. The CDR3 region has the DNA TGCGCCAGCAGCGCGGGGCTCCATGAGCAGTTCTTC. Translated: CASSAGLHEQFF.

This chain links TRBV25-1 with TRBJ2-2; 9 positions match TRBD2. Per germline, CDR1 MGHDK and CDR2 SYGVNS. V lost 7 bases to trimming and J lost 0 bases; unmatched junction nucleotides: 12. CDR3 length: 18 amino acids. CDR3 sequence (DNA): TGTGCCAGCACCGAGGCCCCTGCTAGCGGGACGAACACCGGGGAGCTGTTTTTT. As protein: CASTEAPASGTNTGELFF.

The J gene is TRBJ1-4, the V gene TRBV7-9, with TRBD1 matching over 7 bases. The CDR3 covers 17 residues. Germline V lookup: CDR1 SEHNR, CDR2 FQNEAQ (reference sequence). V dropped 3 bases and J dropped 6; count of bases not matched to a gene: 13. This CDR3 is CASSFPTTGVQDEKLFF. The CDR3 bases are TGTGCCAGCAGCTTCCCAACAACAGGGGTACAGGATGAAAAACTGTTTTTT. The full variable domain, with the rest looked up from reference TRBV7-9 and TRBJ1-4, is DTGVSQNPRHKITKRGQNVTFRCDPISEHNRLYWYRQTLGQGPEFLTYFQNEAQLEKSRLLSDRFSAERPKGSFSTLEIQRTEQGDSAMYLCASSFPTTGVQDEKLFFGSGTQLSVL.

This rearrangement joins TRBV10-3 to TRBJ1-2; perhaps TRBD1 as D (6 bases). V was clipped by 2 bases and J by 5 bases, with 15 bases between them. This CDR3 contains 15 residues. CDR1 is ENHRY, CDR2 SYGVKD, per germline. The CDR3 reads CAISEGQQYYYGYTF. The CDR3 region has the DNA TGTGCCATCAGTGAGGGACAGCAGTACTATTATGGCTACACCTTC.

The V and J genes are TRBV12-5 and TRBJ1-3, with D possibly matching TRBD1 (5 bases). The V gene lost 8 bases and the J gene lost 4 bases, with 12 bases spanning the gap. Germline V gives CDR1 LGHNT, CDR2 FRNRAP. The CDR3 length is 13 residues. The CDR3 DNA reads TGTGCTAGTCCGGGGGTGGAGGGAAACACCATATATTTT. Translating it yields CASPGVEGNTIYF. Based on the CDR3 plus reference TRBV12-5 and TRBJ1-3, the full variable domain is DARVTQTPRHKVTEMGQEVTMRCQPILGHNTVFWYRQTMMQGLELLAYFRNRAPLDDSGMPKDRFSAEMPDATLATLKIQPSEPRDSAVYFCASPGVEGNTIYFGEGSWLTVV.

The genes are TRBV7-2 and TRBJ1-5; D is unresolved. Germline CDR1 is SGHTA and CDR2 is FQGNSA. V was shortened by 2 bases and J by 3 bases, with 5 bases between the two germline ends. This CDR3 has 13 residues. Here the CDR3 reads CASSLIDNQPQHF. As DNA, the CDR3 is TGTGCCAGCAGCTTAATAGACAATCAGCCCCAGCATTTT. Based on the CDR3 plus reference TRBV7-2 and TRBJ1-5, the full variable domain is GAGVSQSPSNKVTEKGKDVELRCDPISGHTALYWYRQSLGQGLEFLIYFQGNSAPDKSGLPSDRFSAERTGGSVSTLTIQRTQQEDSAVYLCASSLIDNQPQHFGDGTRLSIL.

The rearrangement joins TRBV29-1 to TRBJ1-5; TRBD1 agrees at 8 bases. The CDR3 covers 11 residues. V dropped 7 bases and J dropped 11; count of bases not matched to a gene: 7. Germline assignment: CDR1 SQVTM and CDR2 ANQGSEA. Here the CDR3 reads CSASTGVSQHF. The CDR3 bases are TGCAGCGCCTCGACAGGGGTGTCCCAGCATTTT.

V gene TRBV15 combines with J gene TRBJ1-2; D not resolved. Germline CDR1 and CDR2: LNHNV and YYDKDF (reference sequence). V dropped 0 bases and J dropped 4 bases, with 12 bases sitting between them. This CDR3 has 15 residues. The CDR3 sequence: CATSRDAGSTYGYTF. The CDR3 nucleotides are TGTGCCACCAGCAGAGATGCGGGGTCTACCTATGGCTACACCTTC.

The chain uses TRBV29-1 and TRBJ2-1, with TRBD2 as a possible D gene (6 bases). Germline V lookup: CDR1 SQVTM, CDR2 ANQGSEA. There are 12 residues in the CDR3. V lost 5 bases to trimming and J lost 3 bases, with 8 bases between them. CDR3 in DNA: TGCAGCGTTCGGGAGAACTACAATGAGCAGTTCTTC. Encoded protein: CSVRENYNEQFF.

The chain has TRBV7-3 and TRBJ2-5; the match to TRBD2 covers 8 bases. The junction had 8 bases not matched to a gene; V was cut back by 4 bases and J by 1 base. This CDR3 comprises 16 residues. Germline V gene data show CDR1 as SGHTA and CDR2 as FQGTGA. The CDR3 here is CASSSGERGPQETQYF. DNA for the CDR3: TGTGCCAGCAGCTCCGGTGAGCGGGGGCCCCAAGAGACCCAGTACTTC.

V is TRBV13 and J is TRBJ1-2, with unresolved D. The germline CDR1 and CDR2 sequences are PRHDT and FYEKMQ (reference sequence). This CDR3 is built from 15 residues. The germline V and J ends were trimmed by 2 bases and 8 bases, with 18 bases remaining between them. The CDR3: CASSLFGSFTRGYTF. The CDR3 DNA reads TGTGCCAGCAGCTTATTCGGGAGCTTTACTCGCGGCTACACCTTC.

With regard to this clone: At the DNA level, this CDR3 is encoded by other sequences in the same sample as well. The rearrangement uses TRBV30 and TRBJ1-1; D is ambiguous. V dropped 0 bases and J dropped 0 bases, with 8 bases sitting between them. The CDR3 is 14 amino acids. Looked up from germline, CDR1 is GTSNPN and CDR2 is SVGIG (reference sequence). The CDR3 sequence is CAWSVGGLNTEAFF. CDR3 in DNA: TGTGCCTGGAGTGTAGGAGGCCTGAACACTGAAGCTTTCTTT. Full variable domain (remainder filled in from reference TRBV30 and TRBJ1-1): SQTIHQWPATLVQPVGSPLSLECTVEGTSNPNLYWYRQAAGRGLQLLFYSVGIGQISSEVPQNLSASRPQDRQFILSSKKLLLSDSGFYLCAWSVGGLNTEAFFGQGTRLTVV.

The chain combines TRBV9 with TRBJ1-2; 7 nucleotides match TRBD1. CDR3 length: 15 amino acids. Germline V gene lookup returns CDR1 SGDLS and CDR2 YYNGEE. V lost 4 bases and J lost 4; bases outside the gene matches: 10. The CDR3: CASSPPNGQVYGYTF. DNA for the CDR3: TGTGCCAGCAGCCCTCCTAACGGACAGGTCTATGGCTACACCTTC.

The V and J genes are TRBV10-3 and TRBJ1-2; D uncertain. Germline V CDR1 and CDR2: ENHRY, SYGVKD. This CDR3 has 11 amino acids. Trimming took 3 bases from V and 6 from J, leaving 5 bases between them. Written as DNA, the CDR3 is TGTGCCATCAGTGACAGAAATGGCTACACCTTC. It translates to CAISDRNGYTF.

The chain carries TRBV30 and TRBJ1-2, with a weak D call TRBD1 (6 bases). CDR1 and CDR2 from the germline V gene are GTSNPN and SVGIG (reference sequence). The V end lost 0 bases, the J end lost 6 bases, and 11 bases lay between the germline ends. The CDR3 contains 13 residues. The CDR3 DNA reads TGTGCCTGGAGTGTAGGGCCAGGGGATGGCTACACCTTC. This translates into CAWSVGPGDGYTF.

V gene TRBV7-9 combines with J gene TRBJ2-1; D is unresolved. From germline, CDR1 is SEHNR and CDR2 FQNEAQ (reference sequence). The CDR3 loop spans 12 amino acids. The V and J ends lost 5 bases and 15 bases respectively, with 17 bases between them. CDR3 in DNA: TGTGCCAGCAGCACCGAGACTGGAATGCTGTTCTTC. Encoded protein: CASSTETGMLFF.

The rearrangement uses TRBV7-9 and TRBJ1-6; tentative D call: TRBD1 (6 bases). This CDR3 is built from 15 residues. The V gene lost 5 bases and the J gene lost 5 bases, with 13 bases spanning the gap. Germline CDR1 is SEHNR and CDR2 is FQNEAQ (reference sequence). The CDR3 sequence is CASSQTGRDNSPLHF. In DNA, the CDR3 is TGTGCCAGCAGCCAGACAGGAAGGGATAATTCACCCCTCCACTTT. The whole variable domain, remainder taken from reference TRBV7-9 and TRBJ1-6, is DTGVSQNPRHKITKRGQNVTFRCDPISEHNRLYWYRQTLGQGPEFLTYFQNEAQLEKSRLLSDRFSAERPKGSFSTLEIQRTEQGDSAMYLCASSQTGRDNSPLHFGNGTRLTVT.

This clone was recorded only once. The chain combines TRBV7-2 with TRBJ2-5; TRBD2 aligns across 12 bases. The germline V gene encodes CDR1 SGHTA and CDR2 FQGNSA. The CDR3 sequence is 15 residues long. Germline trimming cut 5 bases from V and 5 bases from J; bases unmatched to any gene: 6. The CDR3 nucleotides are TGTGCCAGCAGCAGTACTAGCGGGGGGCCGGAGACCCAGTACTTC. It specifies CASSSTSGGPETQYF.

This clone was picked up one time. This chain links TRBV27 with TRBJ1-1; a weak D match, TRBD1 (6 bases). Trimming took 6 bases from V and 2 from J, leaving 13 bases between them. The CDR3 totals 14 residues. From germline, CDR1 is MNHEY and CDR2 SMNVEV (reference sequence). CDR3 protein: CASSRTVGNTEAFF. Written as DNA, the CDR3 is TGTGCCAGCAGCCGGACAGTGGGTAACACTGAAGCTTTCTTT.

This clone was picked up one time. V gene TRBV9 combines with J gene TRBJ1-1; D is unresolved. The CDR3 consists of 12 residues. Germline loops: CDR1 SGDLS, CDR2 YYNGEE. Trimming cost V 4 bases and J 3 bases, with 7 bases left between them. The CDR3 loop is CASSRRDTEAFF. DNA of the CDR3: TGTGCCAGCAGCCGACGGGACACTGAAGCTTTCTTT.

CDR3 sequence (DNA): TGTGCCATCAGTGACTCCCGGGACAGGGGGGGAGAAGGGGCCAACGTCCTGACTTTC. It yields the protein CAISDSRDRGGEGANVLTF. This rearrangement joins TRBV10-3 to TRBJ2-6, with TRBD1 identical over 11 bases. Germline CDR1 reads ENHRY; CDR2 reads SYGVKD. The V gene end was trimmed by 3 bases and the J gene end by 4 bases; junction bases not matched to a gene: 11. This CDR3 is 19 amino acids long.

The V call is TRBV27, the J call TRBJ1-5, with TRBD1 matching 9 bases. Germline-derived CDR1 and CDR2 are MNHEY and SMNVEV (reference sequence). The J segment lost 7 bases and the V segment lost 5 bases, leaving 12 bases of the junction unmatched. The CDR3 extends over 16 amino acids. The CDR3 reads CASSETRDRVGQPQHF. CDR3 nucleotide sequence: TGTGCCAGCAGTGAGACGAGGGACAGGGTGGGGCAGCCCCAGCATTTT.

This chain joins TRBV5-1 and TRBJ1-2; 7 bases are shared with TRBD1. This CDR3 comprises 13 residues. The germline V gene encodes CDR1 SGHRS and CDR2 YFSETQ. V shed 4 bases and J 3 bases; nucleotides not matched to a gene: 3. In DNA, the CDR3 is TGCGCCAGCAGCGTCGGACAGGACTATGGCTACACCTTC. Translation gives CASSVGQDYGYTF.

The gene calls are TRBV6-1 and TRBJ2-7; weak D call: TRBD2 (7 bases). The V end was cut by 7 bases, the J end by 1 base, with 17 bases between. This CDR3 comprises 15 residues. The germline gives CDR1 MNHNS, CDR2 SASEGT. In nucleotides, the CDR3 is TGTGCCAGCATTTGGGGGGGGACAAATTCCTACGAGCAGTACTTC. Amino acid sequence: CASIWGGTNSYEQYF.

The rearrangement uses TRBV5-8 and TRBJ2-7; D might be TRBD1 (6 bases). CDR1 is SGHTS and CDR2 is YDEGEE in the germline V gene. This CDR3 is 13 amino acids long. V shed 5 bases and J shed 2 bases, with 11 bases lying between them. Here the CDR3 reads CASRGTPAYEQYF. As DNA, the CDR3 is TGTGCCAGCAGGGGGACACCAGCCTACGAGCAGTACTTC.

The chain is built from TRBV7-9 and TRBJ1-5; D remains unclear. The CDR3 spans 12 residues. V lost 5 bases and J 8 bases, leaving 10 bases between the germline ends. Germline CDR1 reads SEHNR; CDR2 reads FQNEAQ (reference sequence). Written as DNA, the CDR3 is TGTGCCAGCAGCCGCCCCCCAGAGCCCCAGCATTTT. Its protein product is CASSRPPEPQHF.